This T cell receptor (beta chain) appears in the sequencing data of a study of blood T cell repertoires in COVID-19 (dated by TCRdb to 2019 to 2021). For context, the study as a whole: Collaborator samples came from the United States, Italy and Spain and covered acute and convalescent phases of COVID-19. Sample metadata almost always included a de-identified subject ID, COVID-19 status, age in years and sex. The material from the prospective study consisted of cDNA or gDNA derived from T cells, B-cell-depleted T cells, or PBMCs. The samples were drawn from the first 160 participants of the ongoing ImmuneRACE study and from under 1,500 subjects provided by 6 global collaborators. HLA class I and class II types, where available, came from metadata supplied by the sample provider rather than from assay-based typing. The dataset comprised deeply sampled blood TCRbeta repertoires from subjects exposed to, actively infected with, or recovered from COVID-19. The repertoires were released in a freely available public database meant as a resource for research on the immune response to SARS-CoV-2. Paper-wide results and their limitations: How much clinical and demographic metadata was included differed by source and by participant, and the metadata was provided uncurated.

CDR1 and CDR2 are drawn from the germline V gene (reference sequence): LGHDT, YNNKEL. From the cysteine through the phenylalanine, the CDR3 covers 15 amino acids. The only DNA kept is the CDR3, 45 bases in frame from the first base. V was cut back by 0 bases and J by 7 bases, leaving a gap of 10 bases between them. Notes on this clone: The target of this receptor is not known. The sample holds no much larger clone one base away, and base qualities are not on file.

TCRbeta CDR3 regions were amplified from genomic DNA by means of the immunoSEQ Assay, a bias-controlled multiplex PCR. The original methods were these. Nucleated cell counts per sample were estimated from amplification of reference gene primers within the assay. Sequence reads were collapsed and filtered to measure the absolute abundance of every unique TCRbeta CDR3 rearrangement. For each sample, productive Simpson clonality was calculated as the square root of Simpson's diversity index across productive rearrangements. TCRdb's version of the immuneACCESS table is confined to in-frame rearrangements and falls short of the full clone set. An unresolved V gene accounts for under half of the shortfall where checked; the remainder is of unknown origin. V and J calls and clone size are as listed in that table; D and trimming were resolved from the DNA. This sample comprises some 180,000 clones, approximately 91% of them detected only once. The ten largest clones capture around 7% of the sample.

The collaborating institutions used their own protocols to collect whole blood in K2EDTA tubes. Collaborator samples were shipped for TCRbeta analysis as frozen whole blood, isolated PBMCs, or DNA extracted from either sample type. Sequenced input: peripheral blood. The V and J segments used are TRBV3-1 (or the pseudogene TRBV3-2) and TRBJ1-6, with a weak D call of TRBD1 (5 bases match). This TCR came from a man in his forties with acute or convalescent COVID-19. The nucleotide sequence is TGTGCCAGCAGCCAAGAGGGGGGATGGAATTCACCCCTCCACTTT. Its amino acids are CASSQEGGWNSPLHF.